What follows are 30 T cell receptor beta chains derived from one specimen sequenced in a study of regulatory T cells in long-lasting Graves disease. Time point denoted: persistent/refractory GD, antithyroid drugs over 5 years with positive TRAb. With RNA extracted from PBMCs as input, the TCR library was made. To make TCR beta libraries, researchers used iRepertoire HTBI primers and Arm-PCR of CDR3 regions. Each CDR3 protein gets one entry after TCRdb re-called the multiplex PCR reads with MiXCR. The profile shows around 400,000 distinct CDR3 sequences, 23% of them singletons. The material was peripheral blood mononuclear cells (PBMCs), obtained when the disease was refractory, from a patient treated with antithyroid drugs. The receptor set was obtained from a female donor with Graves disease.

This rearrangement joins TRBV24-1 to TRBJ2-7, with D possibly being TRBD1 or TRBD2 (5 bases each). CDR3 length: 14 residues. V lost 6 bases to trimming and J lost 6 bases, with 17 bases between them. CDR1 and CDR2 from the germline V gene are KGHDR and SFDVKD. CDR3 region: CATSSGTPRGEQYF. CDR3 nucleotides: TGTGCCACCAGTTCCGGGACCCCGAGGGGCGAGCAGTACTTC.

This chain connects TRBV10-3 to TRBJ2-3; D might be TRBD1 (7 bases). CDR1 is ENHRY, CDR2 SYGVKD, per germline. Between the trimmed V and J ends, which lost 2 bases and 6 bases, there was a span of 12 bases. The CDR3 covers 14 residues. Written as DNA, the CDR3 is TGTGCCATCAGTGAGCCAGGGGGGATGGATACGCAGTATTTT. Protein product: CAISEPGGMDTQYF.

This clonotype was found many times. CDR3 sequence: CSARRDGGHIQYF. The CDR3 bases are TGCAGTGCTCGGCGGGACGGAGGACACATTCAGTACTTC. This sequence joins TRBV20-1 and TRBJ2-4, with D perhaps TRBD2 (6 bases). This CDR3 is 13 amino acids long. From germline, CDR1 is DFQATT and CDR2 SNEGSKA (reference sequence). V dropped 5 bases and J dropped 8 bases, with 16 bases sitting between them.

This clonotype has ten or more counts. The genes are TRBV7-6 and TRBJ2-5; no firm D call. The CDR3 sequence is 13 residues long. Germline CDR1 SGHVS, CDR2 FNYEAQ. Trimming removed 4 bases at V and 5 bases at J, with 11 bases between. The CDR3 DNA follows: TGTGCCAGCAGCTCCGAGGACGGGGAGACCCAGTACTTC. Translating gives CASSSEDGETQYF.

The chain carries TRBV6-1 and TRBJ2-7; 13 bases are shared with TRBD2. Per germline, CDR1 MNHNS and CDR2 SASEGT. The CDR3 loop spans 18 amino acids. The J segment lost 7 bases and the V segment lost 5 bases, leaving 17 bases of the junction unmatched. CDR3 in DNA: TGTGCCAGCAGTCAGGCGCGGGCTGGGACTAGCGGGATCAGTGAGCAGTACTTC. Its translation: CASSQARAGTSGISEQYF.

CDR3 nucleotide sequence: TGCAGTGCTAAGGGGGGGGAAGATAATTCACCCCTCCACTTT. Translation: CSAKGGEDNSPLHF. This chain joins TRBV20-1 and TRBJ1-6; D may be TRBD1 (6 bases). The CDR3 totals 14 residues. CDR1 is DFQATT and CDR2 is SNEGSKA in the germline V gene (reference sequence). Trimming shortened V by 4 bases and J by 5 bases, and 12 bases separated the two germline ends.

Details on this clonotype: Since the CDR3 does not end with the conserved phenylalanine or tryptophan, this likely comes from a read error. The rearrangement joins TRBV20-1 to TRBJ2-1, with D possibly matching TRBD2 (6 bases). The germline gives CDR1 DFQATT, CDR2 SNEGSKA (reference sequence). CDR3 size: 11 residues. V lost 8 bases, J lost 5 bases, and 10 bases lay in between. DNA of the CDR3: TGCAGTCCTTGGGGGGACAATGAGCAGTTCTCC. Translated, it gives CSPWGDNEQFS.

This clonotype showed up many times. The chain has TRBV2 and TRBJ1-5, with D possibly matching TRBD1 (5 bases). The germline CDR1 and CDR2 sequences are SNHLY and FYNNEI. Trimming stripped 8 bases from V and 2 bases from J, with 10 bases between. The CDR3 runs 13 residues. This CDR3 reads CASSGVGNQPQHF. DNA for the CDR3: TGTGCCAGCTCGGGGGTGGGCAATCAGCCCCAGCATTTT.

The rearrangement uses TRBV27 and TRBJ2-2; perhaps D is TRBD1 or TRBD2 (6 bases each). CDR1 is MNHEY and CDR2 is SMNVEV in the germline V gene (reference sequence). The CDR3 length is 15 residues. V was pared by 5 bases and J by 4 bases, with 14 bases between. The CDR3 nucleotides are TGTGCCAGCAGTCCGGAGGGGGTTGCCACCGGGGAGCTGTTTTTT. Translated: CASSPEGVATGELFF.

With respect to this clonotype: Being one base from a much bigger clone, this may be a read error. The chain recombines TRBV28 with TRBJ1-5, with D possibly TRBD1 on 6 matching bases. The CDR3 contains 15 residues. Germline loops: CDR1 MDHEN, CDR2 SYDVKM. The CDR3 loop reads CTSSGQTGSNQPQHF. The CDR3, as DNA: TGTACCAGCAGTGGACAGACGGGAAGCAATCAGCCCCAGCATTTT.

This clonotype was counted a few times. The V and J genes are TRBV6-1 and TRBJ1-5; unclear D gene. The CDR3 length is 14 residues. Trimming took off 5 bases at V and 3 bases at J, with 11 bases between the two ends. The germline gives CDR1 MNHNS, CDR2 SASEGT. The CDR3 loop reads CASSIRALNQPQHF. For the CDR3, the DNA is TGTGCCAGCAGTATCCGGGCCCTCAATCAGCCCCAGCATTTT.

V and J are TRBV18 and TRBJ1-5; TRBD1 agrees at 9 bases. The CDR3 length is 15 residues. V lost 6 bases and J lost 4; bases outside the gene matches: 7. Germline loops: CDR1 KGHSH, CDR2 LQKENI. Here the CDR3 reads CASSRGQGWNQPQHF. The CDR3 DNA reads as TGTGCCAGCTCGAGGGGACAGGGCTGGAATCAGCCCCAGCATTTT.

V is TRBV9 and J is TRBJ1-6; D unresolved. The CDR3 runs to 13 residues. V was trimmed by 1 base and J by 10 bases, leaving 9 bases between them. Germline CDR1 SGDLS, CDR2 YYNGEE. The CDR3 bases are TGTGCCAGCAGCGTAAGGGCGGGCTCACCCCTCCACTTT. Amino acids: CASSVRAGSPLHF. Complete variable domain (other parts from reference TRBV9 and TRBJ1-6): DSGVTQTPKHLITATGQRVTLRCSPRSGDLSVYWYQQSLDQGLQFLIQYYNGEERAKGNILERFSAQQFPDLHSELNLSSLELGDSALYFCASSVRAGSPLHFGNGTRLTVT.

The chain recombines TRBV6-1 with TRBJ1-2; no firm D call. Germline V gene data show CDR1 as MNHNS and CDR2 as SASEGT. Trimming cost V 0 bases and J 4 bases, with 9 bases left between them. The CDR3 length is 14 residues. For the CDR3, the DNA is TGTGCCAGCAGTGAAGCGCTAGGTATCTATGGCTACACCTTC. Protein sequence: CASSEALGIYGYTF.

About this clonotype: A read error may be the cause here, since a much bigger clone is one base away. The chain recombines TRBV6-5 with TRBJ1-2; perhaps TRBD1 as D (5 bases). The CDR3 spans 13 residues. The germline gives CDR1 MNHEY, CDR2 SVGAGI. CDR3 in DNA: TGTGCCAGCAGTTACTCGATAAGGGGAGGCTACGCCTTC. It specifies CASSYSIRGGYAF.

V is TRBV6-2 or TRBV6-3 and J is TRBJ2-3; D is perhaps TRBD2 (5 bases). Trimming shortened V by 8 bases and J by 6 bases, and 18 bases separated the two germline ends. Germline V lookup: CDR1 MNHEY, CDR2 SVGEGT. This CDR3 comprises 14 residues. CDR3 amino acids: CASYAGIGEDTQYF. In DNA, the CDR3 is TGTGCCAGCTACGCAGGTATCGGGGAGGATACGCAGTATTTT.

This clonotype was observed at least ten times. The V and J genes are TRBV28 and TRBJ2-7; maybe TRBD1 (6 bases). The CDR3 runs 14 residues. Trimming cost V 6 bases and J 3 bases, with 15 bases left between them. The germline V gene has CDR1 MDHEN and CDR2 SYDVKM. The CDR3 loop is CASRLTGQYYEQYF. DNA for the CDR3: TGTGCCAGCAGGCTGACAGGCCAATACTACGAGCAGTACTTC.

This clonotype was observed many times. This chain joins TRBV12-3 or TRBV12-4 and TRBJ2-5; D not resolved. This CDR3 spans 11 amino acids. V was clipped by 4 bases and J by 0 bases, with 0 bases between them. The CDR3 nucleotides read TGTGCCAGCAGTTACCAAGAGACCCAGTACTTC. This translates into CASSYQETQYF.

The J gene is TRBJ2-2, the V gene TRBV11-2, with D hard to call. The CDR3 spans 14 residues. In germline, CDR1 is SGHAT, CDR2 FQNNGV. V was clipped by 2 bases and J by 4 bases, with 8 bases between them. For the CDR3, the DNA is TGTGCCAGCAGCTTATTAGGGTTCACCGGGGAGCTGTTTTTT. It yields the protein CASSLLGFTGELFF.

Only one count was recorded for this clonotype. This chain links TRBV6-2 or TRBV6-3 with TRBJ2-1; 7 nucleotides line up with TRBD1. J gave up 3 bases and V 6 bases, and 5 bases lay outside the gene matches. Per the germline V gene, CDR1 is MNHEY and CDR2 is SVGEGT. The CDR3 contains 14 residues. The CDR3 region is CASSDRAVYNEQFF. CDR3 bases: TGTGCCAGCAGCGACAGGGCCGTCTACAATGAGCAGTTCTTC.

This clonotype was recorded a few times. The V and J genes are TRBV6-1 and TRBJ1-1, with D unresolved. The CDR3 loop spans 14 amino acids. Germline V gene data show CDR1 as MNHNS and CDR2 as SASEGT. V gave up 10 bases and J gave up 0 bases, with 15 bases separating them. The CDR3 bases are TGTGCCACCGCCCCATCCAGATTGAACACTGAAGCTTTCTTT. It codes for CATAPSRLNTEAFF.

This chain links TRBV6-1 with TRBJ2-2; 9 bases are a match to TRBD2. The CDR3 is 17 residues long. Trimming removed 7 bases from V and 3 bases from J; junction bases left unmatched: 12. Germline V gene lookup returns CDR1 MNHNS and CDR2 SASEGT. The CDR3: CASTPAEREAYTGELFF. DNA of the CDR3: TGTGCCAGCACCCCCGCGGAGCGGGAGGCCTACACCGGGGAGCTGTTTTTT.

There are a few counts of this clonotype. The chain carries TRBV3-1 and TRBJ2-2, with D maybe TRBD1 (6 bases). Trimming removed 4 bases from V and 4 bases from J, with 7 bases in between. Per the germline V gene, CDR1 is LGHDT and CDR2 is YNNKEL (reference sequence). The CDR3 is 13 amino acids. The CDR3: CASSRRGTGELFF. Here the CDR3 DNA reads TGTGCCAGCAGCCGCAGGGGCACCGGGGAGCTGTTTTTT.

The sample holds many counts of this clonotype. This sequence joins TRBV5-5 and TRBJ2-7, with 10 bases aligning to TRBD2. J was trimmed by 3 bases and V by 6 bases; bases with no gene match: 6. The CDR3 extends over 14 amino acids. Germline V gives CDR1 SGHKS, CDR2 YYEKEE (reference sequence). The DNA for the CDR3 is TGTGCCAGCAAGGTAGCGGGAGGTAGCTACGAGCAGTACTTC. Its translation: CASKVAGGSYEQYF.

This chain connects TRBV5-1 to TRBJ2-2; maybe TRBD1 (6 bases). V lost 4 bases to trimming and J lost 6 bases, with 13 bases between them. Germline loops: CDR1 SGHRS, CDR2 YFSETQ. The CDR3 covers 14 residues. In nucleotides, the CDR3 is TGCGCCAGCAGCGGAATGCAGGGGTCCGGGGAGCTGTTTTTT. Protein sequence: CASSGMQGSGELFF.

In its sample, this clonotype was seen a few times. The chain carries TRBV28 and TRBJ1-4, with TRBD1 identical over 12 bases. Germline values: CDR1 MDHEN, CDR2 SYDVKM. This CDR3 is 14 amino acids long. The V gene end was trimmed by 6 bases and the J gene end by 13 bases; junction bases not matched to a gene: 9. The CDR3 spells CASRTGTGGRGLFF. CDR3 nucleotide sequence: TGTGCCAGCAGGACCGGGACAGGGGGCCGGGGACTGTTTTTT. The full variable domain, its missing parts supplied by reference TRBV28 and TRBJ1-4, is DVKVTQSSRYLVKRTGEKVFLECVQDMDHENMFWYRQDPGLGLRLIYFSYDVKMKEKGDIPEGYSVSREKKERFSLILESASTNQTSMYLCASRTGTGGRGLFFGSGTQLSVL.

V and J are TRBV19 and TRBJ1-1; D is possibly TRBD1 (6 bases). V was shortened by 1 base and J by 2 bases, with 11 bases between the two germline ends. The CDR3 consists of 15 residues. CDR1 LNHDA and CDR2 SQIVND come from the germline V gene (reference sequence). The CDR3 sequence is CASSIVGADNTEAFF. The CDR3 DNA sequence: TGTGCCAGTAGTATAGTGGGGGCGGACAACACTGAAGCTTTCTTT.

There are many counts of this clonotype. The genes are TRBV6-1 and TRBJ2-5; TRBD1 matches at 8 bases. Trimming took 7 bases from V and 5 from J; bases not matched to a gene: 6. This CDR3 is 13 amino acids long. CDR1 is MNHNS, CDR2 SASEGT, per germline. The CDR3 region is CASTDRVTETQYF. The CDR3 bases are TGTGCCAGCACGGACAGGGTTACTGAGACCCAGTACTTC.

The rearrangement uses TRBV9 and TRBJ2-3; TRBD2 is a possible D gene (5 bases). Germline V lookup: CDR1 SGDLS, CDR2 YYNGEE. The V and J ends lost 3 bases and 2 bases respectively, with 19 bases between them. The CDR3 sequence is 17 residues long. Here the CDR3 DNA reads TGTGCCAGCAGCGAGGGCCTAGCTTCCGGTATCACAGATACGCAGTATTTT. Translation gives CASSEGLASGITDTQYF.

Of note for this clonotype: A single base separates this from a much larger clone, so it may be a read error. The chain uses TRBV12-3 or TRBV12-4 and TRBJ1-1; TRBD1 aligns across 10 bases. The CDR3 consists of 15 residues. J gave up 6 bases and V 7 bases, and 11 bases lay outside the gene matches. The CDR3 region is CASNFRGQGKSEAFF. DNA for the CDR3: TGTGCCAGCAACTTTAGGGGACAGGGGAAATCTGAAGCTTTCTTT.